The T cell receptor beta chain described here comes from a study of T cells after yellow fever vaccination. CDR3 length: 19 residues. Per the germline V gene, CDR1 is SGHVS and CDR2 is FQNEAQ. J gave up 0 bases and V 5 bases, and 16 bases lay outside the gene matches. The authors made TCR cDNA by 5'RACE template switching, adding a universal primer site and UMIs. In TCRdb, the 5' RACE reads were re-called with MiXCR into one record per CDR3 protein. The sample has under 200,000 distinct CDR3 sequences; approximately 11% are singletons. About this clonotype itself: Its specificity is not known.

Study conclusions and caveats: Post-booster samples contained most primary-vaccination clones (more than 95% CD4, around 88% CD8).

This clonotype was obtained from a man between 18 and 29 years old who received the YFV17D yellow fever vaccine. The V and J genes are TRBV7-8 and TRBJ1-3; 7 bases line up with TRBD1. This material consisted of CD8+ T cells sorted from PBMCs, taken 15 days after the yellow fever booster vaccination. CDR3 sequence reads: CASSASGQLLIPSGNTIYF. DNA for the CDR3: TGTGCCAGCAGCGCTTCGGGACAGCTCCTCATACCCTCTGGAAACACCATATATTTT.